A single T cell receptor beta chain is shown here with its context. This receptor's antigen is unknown. No base-level quality is on record; no much larger clone is a single base apart. This sample was taken from a study of CD8 T cells in ankylosing spondylitis (dated by TCRdb to 2016 to 2017). Describing the broader study: The study profiled T cell receptor beta repertoires in healthy donors and ankylosing spondylitis patients to find disease-linked TCR variants. The full study cohort comprised around 23 ankylosing spondylitis patients and approximately 100 healthy donors. Peripheral blood samples were taken, and synovial fluid was additionally collected from ankylosing spondylitis patients.

General findings and caveats noted by the study authors: A TCR beta motif of several highly homologous amino acid variants appeared characteristic of blood from ankylosing spondylitis patients. The disease-linked clones were reported as significantly enriched in matched synovial fluid samples from ankylosing spondylitis patients. The disease-linked clones had a CD8+ phenotype and were found at relatively low frequencies in peripheral blood. Some TCR beta motif variants had previously been reported in synovial fluid and blood of reactive arthritis patients, which suggested common disease-initiation mechanisms.

Sequencing took place on an Illumina HiSeq 2500. Quantitative 5'-RACE with molecular barcodes was used to prepare TCR beta libraries. Processing in the source paper ran as follows. A new computational method, built on a probabilistic model of VDJ rearrangement, was used to identify disease-linked TCR variants. Clones were called with MiXCR by TCRdb after fastp trimmed the public reads at Q25, and only in-frame beta chains were retained. CDR3 protein sequences are deduplicated, and each keeps its most common genes and DNA. TCRdb, not the authors, supplied the V and J calls. This sample is represented by 470,000 or so distinct CDR3 sequences; approximately 26% of them were singletons. Clones ranked in the top ten supply approximately 1% of the sample. CDR1 and CDR2 (SNHLY, FYNNEI) derive from the germline V gene. The CDR3, from cysteine to phenylalanine, totals 14 residues. Only the CDR3 part of the read is kept: 42 bases, read in frame from the first base. V and J lose 8 bases and 0 bases, and a span of 11 bases separates them.

This sequence was found in a male donor with ankylosing spondylitis. Sequenced: blood, either unsorted or a sorted T cell fraction (not recorded which). The sequence links TRBV2 to TRBJ2-1; possibly the D gene is TRBD1, per 5 matching bases. Here the CDR3 is given as CASCPDSSYNEQFF. The nucleotides are TGTGCCAGCTGTCCCGACAGCTCCTACAATGAGCAGTTCTTC.